This TCR beta chain was found in a study of cytomegalovirus exposure and HLA in healthy donors. Turning to this clone: Its target is not known. The identical CDR3 is also encoded by other nucleotide sequences in the sample.

Researchers ran the PCR with 60 Vbeta and 13 Jbeta primers. This table comes from immunoSEQ multiplex PCR, and its TCRdb copy is limited to in-frame clones, with some not included. The table lists hundreds of thousands of clones, roughly 84% of them singletons. Whole-study results and caveats: The authors judged a highly shared variant cluster likely a sequencing artifact.

Everyone who donated was a healthy bone marrow donor. The sample was PBMCs. This sequence was found in a boy between 2 and 10 years old in good health and CMV-seronegative.

The CDR3 bases are TGTGCCAGCAGTTACTCCACAGGGAGGGGAGAGACCCAGTACTTC. Translation gives CASSYSTGRGETQYF. V is TRBV6-5 and J is TRBJ2-5, with D perhaps TRBD2 (7 bases). V lost 0 bases and J 4 bases, leaving 12 bases between the germline ends. This CDR3 has 15 residues. CDR1 and CDR2 (germline): MNHEY, SVGAGI.